This T cell receptor (beta chain) appears in the sequencing data of a study of T cells in Graves' hyperthyroidism and ophthalmopathy. The CDR3 consists of 16 residues. Per the germline V gene, CDR1 is SGDLS and CDR2 is YYNGEE. V gave up 3 bases and J gave up 5 bases, with 17 bases separating them. The table lists this clonotype with a few counts. The TCR beta CDR3 regions underwent amplification using RNA transcripts as the source. First-round RT-PCR of the TCR CDR3 relied on the HTBI primer set. Using its own MiXCR run on the multiplex PCR reads, TCRdb lists one record per CDR3 protein. The table lists about 740,000 distinct CDR3 sequences, 14% of them singletons. Each diagnosis drew on symptoms, thyroxine, TRAb, thyroid ultrasound and orbital computed tomography findings. Fresh peripheral blood, roughly 9.6 ml, was the source of the PBMCs.

The sample consisted of blood. The sequence was collected from a woman between 18 and 30 years old with Graves' hyperthyroidism. The chain couples TRBV9 to TRBJ1-4, with a tentative D call TRBD1 (6 bases). The CDR3 region has the DNA TGTGCCAGCAGCGCGCGAAGGACAGACGCAAATGAAAAACTGTTTTTT. Translating gives CASSARRTDANEKLFF. The full variable domain, rest sourced from reference TRBV9 and TRBJ1-4, is DSGVTQTPKHLITATGQRVTLRCSPRSGDLSVYWYQQSLDQGLQFLIQYYNGEERAKGNILERFSAQQFPDLHSELNLSSLELGDSALYFCASSARRTDANEKLFFGSGTQLSVL.